Below are 29 T cell receptor beta chains sequenced from a single sample in a study of blood T cell repertoires in COVID-19. The table came from immunoSEQ multiplex PCR; TCRdb's copy has only in-frame clones and leaves some out. This repertoire shows more than 95,000 clones, roughly 84% found once; its top ten account for roughly 13%. Material for sequencing was peripheral blood. These receptors originate from a human donor in a cohort sampled during active or convalescent COVID-19.

The V call is TRBV27, the J call TRBJ1-5; D may be TRBD1 (5 bases). The germline CDR1 and CDR2 sequences are MNHEY and SMNVEV (reference sequence). The ends were cut back, 5 bases at V and 5 bases at J, with 19 bases in the middle. This CDR3 comprises 16 residues. The CDR3 here is CASSPLGQGDYQPQHF. CDR3 DNA sequence: TGTGCCAGCAGTCCCCTAGGACAAGGGGATTATCAGCCCCAGCATTTT.

The chain employs TRBV7-2 and TRBJ2-7, with TRBD1 matching over 7 bases. CDR1 SGHTA and CDR2 FQGNSA come from the germline V gene. The CDR3 totals 15 residues. Trimming at V came to 3 bases and at J to 3 bases, leaving 8 bases not matched to a gene. CDR3 loop: CASSLAGTDLYEQYF. CDR3 DNA: TGTGCCAGCAGCTTGGCCGGGACAGACCTCTACGAGCAGTACTTC.

This clone came up a few times. The chain is built from TRBV2 and TRBJ2-5; D not resolved. Germline CDR1 SNHLY, CDR2 FYNNEI. The CDR3 sequence is 12 residues long. Trimming left V 6 bases short and J 5 bases short, with 10 bases between. The CDR3 spells CASRRRTETQYF. The CDR3 DNA reads as TGTGCCAGCAGGCGGAGAACGGAGACCCAGTACTTC.

The chain has TRBV7-2 and TRBJ2-1; possibly TRBD1 for D (6 bases). Germline V lookup: CDR1 SGHTA, CDR2 FQGNSA. Trimming stripped 6 bases from V and 0 bases from J, with 12 bases between. The CDR3 is 15 amino acids. CDR3 in DNA: TGTGCCAGCAGGTGGGCAGGGGTCTCCTACAATGAGCAGTTCTTC. Translation gives CASRWAGVSYNEQFF.

The genes are TRBV29-1 and TRBJ1-2; TRBD1 aligns across 7 bases. The germline V gene encodes CDR1 SQVTM and CDR2 ANQGSEA. Trimming took 3 bases from V and 4 from J; bases not matched to a gene: 2. This CDR3 is 12 amino acids long. The DNA of the CDR3 is TGCAGCGTTGATCACAGGGGCTATGGCTACACCTTC. Protein sequence: CSVDHRGYGYTF.

The rearrangement joins TRBV6-2 or TRBV6-3 to TRBJ1-5; D is undetermined. Germline V gives CDR1 MNHEY, CDR2 SVGEGT. The CDR3 spans 14 residues. V was shortened by 2 bases and J by 0 bases, with 5 bases between the two germline ends. Here the CDR3 DNA reads TGTGCCAGCAGTTACCTAGGTAGCAATCAGCCCCAGCATTTT. It is translated as CASSYLGSNQPQHF.

This sequence joins TRBV18 and TRBJ1-1; D is ambiguous. V was pared by 3 bases and J by 8 bases, with 13 bases between. Per germline, CDR1 KGHSH and CDR2 LQKENI. The CDR3 is 13 residues long. The CDR3 region is CASSPDTATEAFF. The CDR3 DNA follows: TGTGCCAGCTCACCCGACACAGCTACGGAAGCTTTCTTT.

The chain has TRBV7-3 and TRBJ2-3, with a possible D match to TRBD2 (6 bases). The CDR3 is 14 amino acids. The germline gives CDR1 SGHTA, CDR2 FQGTGA. V lost 1 base and J lost 4, with 9 bases in between. CDR3 nucleotides: TGTGCCAGCAGCTTAATGGGAGGTCCAGATACGCAGTATTTT. This encodes CASSLMGGPDTQYF. Together with reference TRBV7-3 and TRBJ2-3, the CDR3 gives the full variable domain: GAGVSQTPSNKVTEKGKYVELRCDPISGHTALYWYRQSLGQGPEFLIYFQGTGAADDSGLPNDRFFAVRPEGSVSTLKIQRTERGDSAVYLCASSLMGGPDTQYFGPGTRLTVL.

DNA for the CDR3: TGTGCCACCCGTAAAATCAGTCCACCCCTCCACTTT. Translated, it gives CATRKISPPLHF. V usage is TRBV2 and J usage is TRBJ1-6; D gene ambiguous. V was pared by 10 bases and J by 11 bases, with 15 bases between. The CDR3 is 12 residues long. The germline V gene encodes CDR1 SNHLY and CDR2 FYNNEI.

The chain has TRBV12-5 and TRBJ1-3; D gene uncertain. The CDR3 contains 14 residues. The V end was cut by 6 bases, the J end by 4 bases, with 13 bases between. Germline V gives CDR1 LGHNT, CDR2 FRNRAP. Here the CDR3 DNA reads TGTGCTAGTGGCTCTCCGGGAGCCGGAAACACCATATATTTT. Protein sequence: CASGSPGAGNTIYF.

This clone was observed once. J is TRBJ2-1 and V is TRBV6-6; the match to TRBD2 covers 10 bases. Germline-derived CDR1 and CDR2 are MNHNY and SVGAGI (reference sequence). Unmatched junction bases numbered 9, after V lost 8 bases and J lost 5 bases. The CDR3 sequence is 15 residues long. CDR3 DNA sequence: TGTGCCAGCGATCATCAGCGGGGGGGAAACAATGAGCAGTTCTTC. Translation: CASDHQRGGNNEQFF.

The chain carries TRBV19 and TRBJ1-5, with 7 positions matching TRBD1. V shed 4 bases and J 0 bases; nucleotides not matched to a gene: 6. CDR1 LNHDA and CDR2 SQIVND come from the germline V gene (reference sequence). CDR3 size: 16 residues. CDR3 nucleotides: TGTGCCAGTAGTAAAACACAGGGGAGTAGCAATCAGCCCCAGCATTTT. Translated: CASSKTQGSSNQPQHF.

The chain recombines TRBV3-1 (or the pseudogene TRBV3-2) with TRBJ2-3; no definite D call. From germline, CDR1 is LGHDT and CDR2 YNNKEL (reference sequence). Trimming left V 3 bases short and J 0 bases short, with 4 bases between. CDR3 size: 13 residues. The CDR3 DNA reads TGTGCCAGCAGCCATACTAGCACAGATACGCAGTATTTT. Translating it yields CASSHTSTDTQYF.

The rearrangement joins TRBV6-5 to TRBJ1-5, with no clear D. CDR1 is MNHEY and CDR2 is SVGAGI in the germline V gene. The CDR3 has 12 residues. V dropped 7 bases and J dropped 4 bases, with 8 bases sitting between them. The CDR3 loop reads CASMRANQPQHF. The CDR3, as DNA: TGTGCCAGCATGAGGGCGAATCAGCCCCAGCATTTT.

The chain links TRBV27 to TRBJ1-5; D may be TRBD1 (5 bases). Germline CDR1 is MNHEY and CDR2 is SMNVEV (reference sequence). Trimming took off 5 bases at V and 3 bases at J, with 11 bases between the two ends. The CDR3 loop spans 14 amino acids. The CDR3, as DNA: TGTGCCAGCAGTATCGGACAATACAATCAGCCCCAGCATTTT. Its protein product is CASSIGQYNQPQHF.

As for this clone: At one of its ends the junction is not consistent with the germline gene, which may arise from a read error. V is TRBV3-1 (or the pseudogene TRBV3-2) and J is TRBJ1-1, with a possible D match to TRBD1 (6 bases). The CDR3 is made up of 13 amino acids. Germline V lookup: CDR1 LGHDT, CDR2 YNNKEL (reference sequence). The CDR3 spells CASSPAIFDRPKF. The CDR3, as DNA: TGTGCCAGCAGCCCCGCCATATTCGACAGGCCAAAGTTT.

The chain joins TRBV10-3 to TRBJ1-6; no firm D call. Trimming took off 6 bases at V and 4 bases at J, with 7 bases between the two ends. The germline V gene encodes CDR1 ENHRY and CDR2 SYGVKD. This CDR3 region has 13 residues. The CDR3, as DNA: TGTGCCATCAGCCCGGGTTATAATTCACCCCTCCACTTT. Its translation: CAISPGYNSPLHF.

V and J are TRBV3-1 (or the pseudogene TRBV3-2) and TRBJ2-3; 10 bases align to TRBD2. V was clipped by 4 bases and J by 0 bases; unmatched bases: 4. CDR1 LGHDT and CDR2 YNNKEL come from the germline V gene (reference sequence). The CDR3 totals 16 residues. The DNA of the CDR3 is TGTGCCAGCAGCCGACTAGCGGGCCTCAGCACAGATACGCAGTATTTT. Amino acid sequence: CASSRLAGLSTDTQYF.

The V and J genes are TRBV7-3 and TRBJ2-2; 7 bases line up with TRBD2. The germline gives CDR1 SGHTA, CDR2 FQGTGA. The CDR3 is made up of 16 amino acids. The ends lost 2 bases at V and 2 bases at J; junction bases unmatched: 5. The CDR3 spells CASSLQAGINTGELFF. CDR3 DNA: TGTGCCAGCAGCTTACAAGCGGGGATAAACACCGGGGAGCTGTTTTTT.

This clone was detected only once. The rearrangement joins TRBV2 to TRBJ1-5; maybe TRBD1 (6 bases). This CDR3 spans 14 amino acids. Trimming pared 10 bases from V and 3 bases from J, leaving 16 bases between. The germline CDR1 and CDR2 sequences are SNHLY and FYNNEI. CDR3 DNA: TGTGCCACCGACGACAGGTCACACAATCAGCCCCAGCATTTT. It specifies CATDDRSHNQPQHF.

The chain uses TRBV4-1 and TRBJ2-3; D not resolved. CDR3 length equals 16 residues. The germline V gene encodes CDR1 MGHRA and CDR2 YSYEKL. The V end was cut by 3 bases, the J end by 1 base, with 14 bases between. The CDR3 DNA is TGCGCCAGCAGCCACCCACCTGGGCCGCGCACAGATACGCAGTATTTT. It translates to CASSHPPGPRTDTQYF.

The chain joins TRBV6-1 to TRBJ1-2; D is unclear. Trimming took 1 base from V and 7 from J, leaving 13 bases between them. From germline, CDR1 is MNHNS and CDR2 SASEGT. The CDR3 extends over 14 amino acids. CDR3 in DNA: TGTGCCAGCAGTGAAGAGTGGTGGGCCGGTGGCTACACCTTC. Its translation is CASSEEWWAGGYTF.

The chain combines TRBV3-1 (or the pseudogene TRBV3-2) with TRBJ2-3; TRBD2 matches at 9 bases. V shed 4 bases, J shed 6 bases, and the junction held 14 bases outside the gene matches. CDR1 and CDR2 (germline): LGHDT, YNNKEL (reference sequence). This CDR3 contains 17 residues. CDR3 sequence (DNA): TGTGCCAGCAGCCCCGCTCGGCGGGGGGGCGGTAGGGATACGCAGTATTTT. It specifies CASSPARRGGGRDTQYF.

Comments on this clone: Mismatch with germline at one junction end may stem from a read error. The V and J genes are TRBV5-1 and TRBJ2-3; TRBD2 matches 7 bases. This CDR3 comprises 15 residues. The germline V gene has CDR1 SGHRS and CDR2 YFSETQ. The CDR3 is CASSFPGGDTDTQYF. The CDR3, as DNA: TGTGCCAGCAGCTTCCCGGGAGGAGACACAGATACGCAGTATTTT.

The rearrangement uses TRBV7-2 and TRBJ2-3; possibly TRBD1 for D (5 bases). This CDR3 has 15 residues. Trimming took off 4 bases at V and 2 bases at J, with 13 bases between the two ends. Germline V gene lookup returns CDR1 SGHTA and CDR2 FQGNSA. For the CDR3, the DNA is TGTGCCAGCAGCTCTGTGGCCAGGGTCACAGATACGCAGTATTTT. It specifies CASSSVARVTDTQYF.

This clone came up once. This chain joins TRBV28 and TRBJ1-5, with D unresolved. Trimming cost V 3 bases and J 1 base, with 7 bases left between them. The CDR3 runs 14 residues. Germline-derived CDR1 and CDR2 are MDHEN and SYDVKM. In DNA, the CDR3 is TGTGCCAGCAGTTTGAGATGGAGCAATCAGCCCCAGCATTTT. Translating it yields CASSLRWSNQPQHF.

This chain links TRBV11-3 with TRBJ2-7, with TRBD1 identical over 7 bases. The germline V gene encodes CDR1 SGHNT and CDR2 YENEEA. CDR3 length: 15 residues. V gave up 5 bases and J gave up 6 bases; unmatched junction bases: 13. The CDR3: CASSGKRQGSGEQYF. CDR3 DNA: TGTGCCAGCAGCGGAAAACGACAGGGTTCAGGCGAGCAGTACTTC.

On this clone itself: Just one base apart from a much larger clone, this may be a read error. The identical CDR3 is also encoded by other nucleotide sequences in the sample. The chain joins TRBV4-3 to TRBJ1-3, with D perhaps TRBD1 (5 bases). The CDR3 sequence is 17 residues long. In germline, CDR1 is LGHNA, CDR2 YSLEER. Trimming took 11 bases from V and 2 from J, leaving 25 bases between them. This CDR3 is CASCPRWGGRPGNTIYF. In nucleotides, the CDR3 is TGCGCCTCCTGCCCCCGGTGGGGGGGACGTCCTGGAAACACCATATATTTT.

This clone was seen a few times. The chain combines TRBV29-1 with TRBJ1-1; 7 bases align to TRBD1. The CDR3 extends over 14 amino acids. Germline trimming cut 8 bases from V and 1 base from J; bases unmatched to any gene: 10. Germline V lookup: CDR1 SQVTM, CDR2 ANQGSEA. DNA of the CDR3: TGCAGCACCAACAAAGGACAGGAGAACACTGAAGCTTTCTTT. This translates into CSTNKGQENTEAFF.